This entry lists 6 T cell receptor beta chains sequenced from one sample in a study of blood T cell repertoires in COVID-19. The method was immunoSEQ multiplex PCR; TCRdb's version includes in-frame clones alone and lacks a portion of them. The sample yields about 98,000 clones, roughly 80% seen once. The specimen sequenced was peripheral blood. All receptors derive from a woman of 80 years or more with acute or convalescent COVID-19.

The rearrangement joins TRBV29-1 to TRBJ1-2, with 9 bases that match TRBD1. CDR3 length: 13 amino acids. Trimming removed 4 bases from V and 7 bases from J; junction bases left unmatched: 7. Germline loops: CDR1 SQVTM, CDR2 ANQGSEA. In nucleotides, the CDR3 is TGCAGCGTTGCACAGGGGGCAGGTGTTGGCTACACCTTC. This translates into CSVAQGAGVGYTF.

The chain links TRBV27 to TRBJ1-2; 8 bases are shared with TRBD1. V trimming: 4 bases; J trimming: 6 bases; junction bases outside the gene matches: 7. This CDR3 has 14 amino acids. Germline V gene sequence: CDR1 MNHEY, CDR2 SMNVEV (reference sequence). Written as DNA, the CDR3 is TGTGCCAGCAGTTCTAACAGGGGGTCGGATGGCTACACCTTC. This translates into CASSSNRGSDGYTF.

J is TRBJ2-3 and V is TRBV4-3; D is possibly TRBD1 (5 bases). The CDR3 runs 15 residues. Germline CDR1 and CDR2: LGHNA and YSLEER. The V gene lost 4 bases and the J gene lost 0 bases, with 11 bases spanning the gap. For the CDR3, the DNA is TGCGCCAGCAGCCTTACGACAGCTAGCACAGATACGCAGTATTTT. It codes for CASSLTTASTDTQYF.

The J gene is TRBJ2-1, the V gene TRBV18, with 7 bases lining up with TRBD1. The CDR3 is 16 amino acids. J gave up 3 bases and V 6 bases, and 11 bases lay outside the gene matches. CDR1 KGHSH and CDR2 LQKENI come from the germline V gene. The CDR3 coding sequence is TGTGCCAGCTCCCGGCAGACAGGGTCTGACTACAATGAGCAGTTCTTC. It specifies CASSRQTGSDYNEQFF.

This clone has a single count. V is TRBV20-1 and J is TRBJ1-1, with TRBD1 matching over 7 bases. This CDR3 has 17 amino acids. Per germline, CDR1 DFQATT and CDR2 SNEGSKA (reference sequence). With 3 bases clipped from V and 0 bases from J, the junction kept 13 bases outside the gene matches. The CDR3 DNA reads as TGCAGTGCTAGTTCTCCTAGACAGGGATGGATGAACACTGAAGCTTTCTTT. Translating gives CSASSPRQGWMNTEAFF.

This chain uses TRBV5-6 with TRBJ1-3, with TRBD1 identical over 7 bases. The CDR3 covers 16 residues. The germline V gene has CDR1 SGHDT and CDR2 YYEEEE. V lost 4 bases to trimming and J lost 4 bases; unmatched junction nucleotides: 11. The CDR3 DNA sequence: TGTGCCAGCAGCACCCCAATACAGGGGTTGGGAAACACCATATATTTT. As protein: CASSTPIQGLGNTIYF.